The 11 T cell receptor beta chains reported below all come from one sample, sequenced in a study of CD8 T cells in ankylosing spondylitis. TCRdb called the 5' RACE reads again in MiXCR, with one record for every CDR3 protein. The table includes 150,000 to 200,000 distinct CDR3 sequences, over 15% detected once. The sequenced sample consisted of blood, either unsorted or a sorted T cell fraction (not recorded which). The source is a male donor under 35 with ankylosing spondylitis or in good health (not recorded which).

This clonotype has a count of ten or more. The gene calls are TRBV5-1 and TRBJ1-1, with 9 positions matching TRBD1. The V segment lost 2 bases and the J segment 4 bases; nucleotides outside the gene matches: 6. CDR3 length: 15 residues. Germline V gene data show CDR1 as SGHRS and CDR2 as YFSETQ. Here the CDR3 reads CASSLTGGAGTEAFF. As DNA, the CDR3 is TGCGCCAGCAGCTTAACAGGGGGCGCTGGCACTGAAGCTTTCTTT.

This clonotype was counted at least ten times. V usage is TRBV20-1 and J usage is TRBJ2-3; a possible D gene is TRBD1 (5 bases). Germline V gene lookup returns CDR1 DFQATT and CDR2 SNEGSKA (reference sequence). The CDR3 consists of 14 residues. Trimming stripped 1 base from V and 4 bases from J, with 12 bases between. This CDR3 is CSARAPLGADTQYF. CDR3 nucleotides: TGCAGTGCTAGAGCGCCGCTAGGGGCAGATACGCAGTATTTT.

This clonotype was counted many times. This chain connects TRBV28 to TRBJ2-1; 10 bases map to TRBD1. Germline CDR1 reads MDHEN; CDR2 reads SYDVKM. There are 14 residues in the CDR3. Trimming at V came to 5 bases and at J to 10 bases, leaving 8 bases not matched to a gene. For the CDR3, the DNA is TGTGCCAGCAGTGTGGACAGGGGGGGTGACGAGCAGTTCTTC. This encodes CASSVDRGGDEQFF.

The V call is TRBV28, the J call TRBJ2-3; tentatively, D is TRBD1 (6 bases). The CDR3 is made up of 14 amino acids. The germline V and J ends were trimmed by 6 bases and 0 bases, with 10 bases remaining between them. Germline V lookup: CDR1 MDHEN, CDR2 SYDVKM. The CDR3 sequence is CASRGAPSTDTQYF. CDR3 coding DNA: TGTGCCAGCAGGGGGGCCCCCAGCACAGATACGCAGTATTTT.

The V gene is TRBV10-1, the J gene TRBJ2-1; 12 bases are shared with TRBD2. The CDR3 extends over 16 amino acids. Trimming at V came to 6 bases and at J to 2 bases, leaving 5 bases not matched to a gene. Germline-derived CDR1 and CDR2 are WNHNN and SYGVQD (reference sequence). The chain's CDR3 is CASSGLAGIPYNEQFF. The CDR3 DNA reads TGCGCCAGCAGCGGACTAGCGGGAATCCCCTACAATGAGCAGTTCTTC.

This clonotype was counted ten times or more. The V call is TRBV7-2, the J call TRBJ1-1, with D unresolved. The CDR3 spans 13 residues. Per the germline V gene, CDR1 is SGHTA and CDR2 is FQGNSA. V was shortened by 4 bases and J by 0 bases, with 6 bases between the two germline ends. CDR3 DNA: TGTGCCAGCAGCTCAGTCCTGAACACTGAAGCTTTCTTT. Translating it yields CASSSVLNTEAFF.

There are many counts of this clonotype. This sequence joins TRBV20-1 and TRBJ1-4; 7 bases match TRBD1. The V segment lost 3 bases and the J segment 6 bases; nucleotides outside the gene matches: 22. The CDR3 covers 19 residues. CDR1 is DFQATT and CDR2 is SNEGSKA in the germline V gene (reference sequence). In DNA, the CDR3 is TGCAGTGCTAGGCGTACCGGGGACAGCCCCCGACTTATGGATGAAAAACTGTTTTTT. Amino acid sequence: CSARRTGDSPRLMDEKLFF.

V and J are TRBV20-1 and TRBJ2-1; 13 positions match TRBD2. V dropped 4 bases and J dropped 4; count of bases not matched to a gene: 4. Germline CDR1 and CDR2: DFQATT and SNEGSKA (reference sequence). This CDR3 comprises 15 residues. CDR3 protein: CSAIGTSGKYNEQFF. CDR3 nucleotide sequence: TGCAGTGCTATTGGGACTAGCGGGAAGTACAATGAGCAGTTCTTC.

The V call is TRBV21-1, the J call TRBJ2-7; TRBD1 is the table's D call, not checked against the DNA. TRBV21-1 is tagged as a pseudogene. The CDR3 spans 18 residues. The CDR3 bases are TGTGCCAGCAGCAAAGATCTTTTCGGACAGGGGATGAGATACGAGCAGTACGTC. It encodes CASSKDLFGQGMRYEQYV.

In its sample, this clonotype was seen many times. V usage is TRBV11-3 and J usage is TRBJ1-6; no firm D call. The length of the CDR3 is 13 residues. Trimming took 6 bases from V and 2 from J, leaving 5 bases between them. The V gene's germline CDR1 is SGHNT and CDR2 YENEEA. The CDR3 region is CASSFTYNSPLHF. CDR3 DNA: TGTGCCAGCAGTTTCACCTATAATTCACCCCTCCACTTT.

CDR3 protein: CASSQEGRDTDTQYF. In DNA form, the CDR3 reads TGCGCCAGCAGCCAAGAGGGTCGGGACACAGATACGCAGTATTTT. The chain joins TRBV4-1 to TRBJ2-3; D possibly corresponds to TRBD2 (5 bases). Trimming pared 0 bases from V and 2 bases from J, leaving 9 bases between. The CDR3 has 15 residues. Germline V gene sequence: CDR1 MGHRA, CDR2 YSYEKL.